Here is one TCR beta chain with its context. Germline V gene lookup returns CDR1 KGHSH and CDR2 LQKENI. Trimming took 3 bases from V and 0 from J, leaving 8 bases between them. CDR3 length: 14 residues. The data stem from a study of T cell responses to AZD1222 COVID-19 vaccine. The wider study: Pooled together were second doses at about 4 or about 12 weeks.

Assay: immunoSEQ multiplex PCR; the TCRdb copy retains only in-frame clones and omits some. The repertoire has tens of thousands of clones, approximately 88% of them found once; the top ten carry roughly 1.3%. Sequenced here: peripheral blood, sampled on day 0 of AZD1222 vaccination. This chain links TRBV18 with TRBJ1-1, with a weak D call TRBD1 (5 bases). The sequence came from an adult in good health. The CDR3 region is CASSPTQVNTEAFF. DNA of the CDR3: TGTGCCAGCTCACCTACACAGGTGAACACTGAAGCTTTCTTT.